Described below is a single TCR beta chain sequence and its context. Antigen specificity is unknown. Sequencing was performed with immunoSEQ multiplex PCR; in TCRdb, only in-frame clones are kept and a portion is missing. The sample lists over 11,000 clones, about 47% occurring once. This sample stems from a study of siplizumab effects on memory and regulatory T cells. The germline CDR1 and CDR2 sequences are SGHRS and YFSETQ. Trimming removed 4 bases from V and 5 bases from J; junction bases left unmatched: 5. The CDR3 is made up of 14 amino acids. The cells of the mixed lymphocyte reaction underwent a roughly 6-day coculture at 37°C.

This sequence joins TRBV5-1 and TRBJ2-7; 11 bases line up with TRBD2. This receptor was taken from a human donor in good health; the cells came from an allogeneic mixed lymphocyte reaction. The sequenced material came from CFSE-low (dividing) CD4+ T cells sorted from an allogeneic mixed lymphocyte reaction. The CDR3 sequence: CASSPLAGVDEQYF. CDR3 DNA sequence: TGCGCCAGCAGCCCACTAGCGGGAGTCGACGAGCAGTACTTC.